The clone carrying this TCR beta chain was recorded many times. The sample is drawn from a study of T cells in Graves' hyperthyroidism and ophthalmopathy. Germline CDR1 is SGHTA and CDR2 is FQGNSA. V lost 1 base and J lost 6, with 9 bases in between. The CDR3 covers 13 residues. The patients, who ranged from 18 to 65 in age, presented with newly diagnosed hyperthyroidism lasting under 2 months. Exclusion followed for patients with uncontrolled infection, other autoimmune disease, pregnancy or lactation. Amplification yielded TCR beta CDR3 regions, with RNA transcripts as the source. Using the HTBI primer set, a first-round RT-PCR was run on the TCR CDR3. One entry per CDR3 protein, called by TCRdb with MiXCR from the multiplex PCR reads. The sample lists fewer than 350,000 distinct CDR3 sequences; 15% to 20% were seen once.

This TCR came from a woman aged 50 to 65 with Graves' hyperthyroidism. Input material: blood. This chain connects TRBV7-2 to TRBJ1-2; D is unclear. CDR3 in DNA: TGTGCCAGCAGCTTAGATTACCCGGATGGCTACACCTTC. As protein: CASSLDYPDGYTF.